The 17 T cell receptor beta chains given below trace back to one sample, sequenced in a study of cytomegalovirus exposure and HLA in healthy donors. Amplification used 60 Vbeta primers and 13 Jbeta primers. Clones were sequenced by immunoSEQ multiplex PCR, and TCRdb holds only the in-frame ones, with some missing. The sample lists roughly 120,000 clones, roughly 79% occurring once. The sequenced material came from PBMCs. The receptors derive from a woman aged 40-49 years in good health and CMV-seronegative.

The rearrangement links TRBV2 to TRBJ1-2, with 7 bases fitting TRBD1. J was trimmed by 8 bases and V by 1 base; bases with no gene match: 7. This CDR3 has 14 residues. The germline V gene encodes CDR1 SNHLY and CDR2 FYNNEI. CDR3 sequence reads: CASSEGGRGGGYTF. The DNA of the CDR3 is TGTGCCAGCAGTGAAGGGGGCAGAGGGGGCGGCTACACCTTC.

This sequence joins TRBV19 and TRBJ1-1; D remains unclear. Germline V CDR1 and CDR2: LNHDA, SQIVND (reference sequence). This CDR3 has 14 amino acids. Trimming shortened V by 3 bases and J by 1 base, and 9 bases separated the two germline ends. CDR3 DNA: TGTGCCAGTAGTATTGGGCGTCAGAACACTGAAGCTTTCTTT. Amino acids: CASSIGRQNTEAFF.

CDR3 nucleotides: TGTGCCAGCAGTTCCATGGGACTAGCGAATAACAATGAGCAGTTCTTC. It codes for CASSSMGLANNNEQFF. V usage is TRBV6-5 and J usage is TRBJ2-1, with TRBD2 matching 10 bases. The CDR3 contains 16 residues. V lost 4 bases to trimming and J lost 5 bases; unmatched junction nucleotides: 8. Germline values: CDR1 MNHEY, CDR2 SVGAGI.

The V gene is TRBV18, the J gene TRBJ1-4; TRBD1 aligns across 9 bases. CDR3 length equals 14 residues. Germline CDR1 KGHSH, CDR2 LQKENI. The junction had 1 base not matched to a gene; V was cut back by 3 bases and J by 5 bases. The CDR3 DNA follows: TGTGCCAGCTCACCTGGGACAGGGAATGAAAAACTGTTTTTT. It encodes CASSPGTGNEKLFF.

The chain uses TRBV19 and TRBJ1-5; 7 bases map to TRBD1. The J segment lost 3 bases and the V segment lost 5 bases, leaving 4 bases of the junction unmatched. The CDR3 consists of 14 residues. Per the germline V gene, CDR1 is LNHDA and CDR2 is SQIVND (reference sequence). The chain's CDR3 is CASSHRGDNQPQHF. The CDR3 DNA follows: TGTGCCAGTAGTCACAGGGGCGACAATCAGCCCCAGCATTTT.

This chain connects TRBV7-2 to TRBJ2-3, with 9 bases fitting TRBD1. V dropped 6 bases and J dropped 8; count of bases not matched to a gene: 9. The CDR3 runs to 14 residues. The germline gives CDR1 SGHTA, CDR2 FQGNSA. In DNA form, the CDR3 reads TGTGCCAGCAGATTGGGACAGGGTAGGGGTACGCAGTATTTT. This gives the protein CASRLGQGRGTQYF.

The rearrangement joins TRBV28 to TRBJ2-5, with a weak D call TRBD1 (6 bases). TRBJ2-7 explains the end of the DNA better; the J call may be wrong. The CDR3 totals 16 residues. CDR1 MDHEN and CDR2 SYDVKM come from the germline V gene. The CDR3 DNA reads TGTGCCAGCAGTTCCCTCGGGGACAATGGGAAGTACGAGCAGTACTTC. Residues: CASSSLGDNGKYEQYF.

There are a few counts of this clone. This CDR3 is CASIPDRLSTEAFF. For the CDR3, the DNA is TGTGCCAGCATCCCTGACAGGTTATCTACTGAAGCTTTCTTT. The chain carries TRBV5-6 and TRBJ1-1; D perhaps matches TRBD1 (6 bases). With 6 bases removed from V and 5 bases from J, the gap between germline ends came to 17 bases. This CDR3 is built from 14 residues. Germline V gives CDR1 SGHDT, CDR2 YYEEEE.

The chain couples TRBV6-1 to TRBJ1-4; 8 bases fit TRBD1. Unmatched junction bases numbered 2, after V lost 1 base and J lost 7 bases. The CDR3 loop spans 14 amino acids. Germline V gene data show CDR1 as MNHNS and CDR2 as SASEGT. The CDR3 sequence: CASSEGRGPEKLFF. CDR3 DNA sequence: TGTGCCAGCAGTGAAGGCAGGGGGCCTGAAAAACTGTTTTTT.

In this sample, this clone turned up once. The gene calls are TRBV7-9 and TRBJ2-7; TRBD2 agrees at 8 bases. The germline V gene has CDR1 SEHNR and CDR2 FQNEAQ (reference sequence). The length of the CDR3 is 14 residues. The junction had 8 bases not matched to a gene; V was cut back by 5 bases and J by 5 bases. CDR3 DNA sequence: TGTGCCAGCAGCCGCATGACTAGCGCTGACGAGCAGTACTTC. This translates into CASSRMTSADEQYF.

The chain recombines TRBV4-1 with TRBJ2-5, with TRBD1 identical over 10 bases. TRBJ2-7 explains the end of the DNA better; the J call may be wrong. This CDR3 contains 12 residues. Germline V gives CDR1 MGHRA, CDR2 YSYEKL. The CDR3 coding sequence is TGCGCCAGCAGCCGGACAGGGGGCGAGCAGTACTTC. Translating it yields CASSRTGGEQYF.

V and J are TRBV27 and TRBJ2-3, with 12 bases matching TRBD2. Germline CDR1 and CDR2: MNHEY and SMNVEV (reference sequence). Unmatched junction bases numbered 9, after V lost 10 bases and J lost 7 bases. This CDR3 spans 14 amino acids. The CDR3 here is CATAAGLAGYTQYF. CDR3 nucleotides: TGTGCCACAGCAGCGGGACTAGCGGGCTATACGCAGTATTTT.

The rearrangement links TRBV4-1 to TRBJ2-5; D is possibly TRBD2 (6 bases). The V end was cut by 1 base, the J end by 4 bases, with 13 bases between. This CDR3 has 15 residues. Per the germline V gene, CDR1 is MGHRA and CDR2 is YSYEKL. CDR3 coding DNA: TGCGCCAGCAGCCAAGGACTGGAGGGGAGAGAGACCCAGTACTTC. Residues: CASSQGLEGRETQYF.

By share, this clone ranks as medium-sized. The chain is built from TRBV13 and TRBJ1-1; D perhaps matches TRBD1 (6 bases). The CDR3 spans 19 residues. Per germline, CDR1 PRHDT and CDR2 FYEKMQ (reference sequence). With 5 bases removed from V and 0 bases from J, the gap between germline ends came to 25 bases. CDR3 region: CASSVFRAGRGGLNTEAFF. The CDR3 DNA follows: TGTGCCAGCAGCGTGTTTAGGGCCGGGAGGGGGGGACTGAACACTGAAGCTTTCTTT.

A few counts support this clone. The chain carries TRBV6-6 and TRBJ1-1; D is unclear. Germline CDR1 is MNHNY and CDR2 is SVGAGI (reference sequence). This CDR3 has 14 residues. The V end lost 7 bases, the J end lost 5 bases, and 17 bases lay between the germline ends. The CDR3 nucleotides are TGTGCCAGCATCTCTCCCCAGCGGGGTACTGAAGCTTTCTTT. It codes for CASISPQRGTEAFF.

This sequence joins TRBV28 and TRBJ2-7, with 7 bases lining up with TRBD1. Germline-derived CDR1 and CDR2 are MDHEN and SYDVKM. CDR3 length: 16 residues. Trimming took 1 base from V and 3 from J; bases not matched to a gene: 9. CDR3 DNA: TGTGCCAGCAGTTTATTACCCGGGACAGTTCACTACGAGCAGTACTTC. Translated: CASSLLPGTVHYEQYF.

The chain is built from TRBV7-8 and TRBJ1-1; D uncertain. V lost 2 bases and J lost 3, with 13 bases in between. The CDR3 spans 15 residues. CDR1 SGHVS and CDR2 FQNEAQ come from the germline V gene. In DNA form, the CDR3 reads TGTGCCAGCAGCTTACAACCGGGGTCACACACTGAAGCTTTCTTT. Amino acid sequence: CASSLQPGSHTEAFF.